The rows below give T cell receptor beta chains drawn from one sample of a study of PD-1 blockade in classical Hodgkin lymphoma. The protocol was immunoSEQ multiplex PCR, while the TCRdb copy is restricted to in-frame clones and leaves out a portion. The data show about 15,000 clones, about 86% seen once. Sequencing was done on a sample of CD4+ T cells from blood. These TCRs come from a human donor with classical Hodgkin lymphoma. Both conserved end residues are part of each CDR3. D genes are given only for firm matches. The listing skips clone size in some rows; elsewhere it reads once, few, many or a size class.

>TRBV6-1|-|TRBJ2-2|TRBD1
CASTFRTGVGELFF
TGTGCCAGCACCTTCAGGACAGGGGTCGGGGAGCTGTTTTTT
>TRBV19|once|TRBJ2-2|-
CASSKPSGANTGELFF
TGTGCCAGTAGTAAGCCATCGGGAGCGAACACCGGGGAGCTGTTTTTT
>TRBV2|-|TRBJ1-1|-
CASSKEGGWVTEAFF
TGTGCCAGCAGCAAAGAAGGGGGGTGGGTCACTGAAGCTTTCTTT
>TRBV7-2|-|TRBJ2-7|TRBD2
CASSLELLAGFSSYEQYF
TGTGCCAGCAGCTTAGAGCTACTAGCGGGATTTAGCTCCTACGAGCAGTACTTC
>TRBV30|-|TRBJ1-4|-
CAASVKATNEKLFF
TGTGCCGCAAGCGTTAAGGCAACTAATGAAAAACTGTTTTTT
>TRBV5-5|-|TRBJ2-1|-
CASSLSTSGGNEQFF
TGTGCCAGCAGCTTATCGACTAGTGGGGGCAATGAGCAGTTCTTC
>TRBV7-6|-|TRBJ2-3|-
CASSLNQAPDTQYF
TGTGCCAGCAGCTTGAACCAGGCACCAGATACGCAGTATTTT
>TRBV28|-|TRBJ2-6|-
CASSFVSHGANVLTF
TGTGCCAGCAGTTTTGTCTCGCATGGGGCCAACGTCCTGACTTTC
>TRBV28|-|TRBJ2-6|TRBD1
CASSLLRTGGSGANVLTF
TGTGCCAGCAGTTTACTCCGGACAGGGGGCTCTGGGGCCAACGTCCTGACTTTC
>TRBV9|-|TRBJ1-1|-
CASSARGARGYTEAFF
TGTGCCAGCAGCGCGCGGGGGGCCCGGGGGTACACTGAAGCTTTCTTT
>TRBV19|-|TRBJ2-3|-
CASALGIGLRNTQYF
TGTGCCAGTGCACTCGGGATAGGGCTCAGGAATACGCAGTATTTT
>TRBV15|-|TRBJ2-3|-
CATSRGRRSGSSTDTQYF
TGTGCCACCAGCAGAGGTCGACGGTCGGGGTCTAGCACAGATACGCAGTATTTT
>TRBV2|-|TRBJ2-5|TRBD2
CASGRLAGGETQYF
TGTGCCAGCGGTCGACTAGCGGGAGGAGAGACCCAGTACTTC
>TRBV5-1|-|TRBJ2-3|-
CASSPADRRSTDTQYF
TGCGCCAGCAGCCCCGCGGACAGACGTAGCACAGATACGCAGTATTTT
>TRBV5-8|-|TRBJ1-1|-
CASSRVTNTEAFF
TGTGCCAGCAGCAGGGTTACGAACACTGAAGCTTTCTTT